This entry lists 24 T cell receptor beta chains sequenced from one sample in a study of shared clonotypes between healthy human individuals. Data came from immunoSEQ multiplex PCR; TCRdb stores just in-frame clones and leaves some out. The sample holds 900,000 to 1,200,000 clones, about four fifths seen once. Source material: memory CD4+ T cells from PBMCs. Subset denoted: CD45RA-negative fraction. Receptor source: a man aged 18 to 29 in good health. Some clones in this sample may be carry-over from other donors' samples.

Comments on this clone: Other DNA sequences from this sample encode an identical CDR3 as well. The J gene is TRBJ2-1, the V gene TRBV18; 14 bases line up with TRBD2. The trim removed 4 bases at V and 10 bases at J, leaving 6 bases unmatched. Germline V lookup: CDR1 KGHSH, CDR2 LQKENI. The CDR3 is 15 residues long. The CDR3 is CASSRLAGGLGEQFF. The CDR3 region has the DNA TGTGCCAGCTCACGACTAGCGGGAGGGTTGGGCGAGCAGTTCTTC.

V usage is TRBV5-1 and J usage is TRBJ2-1; no reliable D call. Trimming removed 3 bases from V and 5 bases from J, with 6 bases in between. The CDR3 length is 12 residues. Per germline, CDR1 SGHRS and CDR2 YFSETQ. The CDR3 DNA follows: TGCGCCAGCAGCTCACAAAACAATGAGCAGTTCTTC. It codes for CASSSQNNEQFF.

The chain recombines TRBV6-1 with TRBJ2-3; D uncertain. This CDR3 has 15 residues. Looked up from germline, CDR1 is MNHNS and CDR2 is SASEGT. V was shortened by 3 bases and J by 0 bases, with 10 bases between the two germline ends. Here the CDR3 DNA reads TGTGCCAGCAGTGATTGGGCCGATAGCACAGATACGCAGTATTTT. Its translation: CASSDWADSTDTQYF.

This clone was recorded only once. This rearrangement joins TRBV19 to TRBJ2-5; D might be TRBD1 (6 bases). Germline V gene data show CDR1 as LNHDA and CDR2 as SQIVND (reference sequence). V lost 6 bases and J 5 bases, leaving 13 bases between the germline ends. The CDR3 length is 13 residues. The CDR3 DNA sequence: TGTGCCAGTAGATCCCAGGGGCGGGAGACCCAGTACTTC. Protein sequence: CASRSQGRETQYF.

The chain has TRBV29-1 and TRBJ1-4; D uncertain. Looked up from germline, CDR1 is SQVTM and CDR2 is ANQGSEA. The CDR3 totals 12 residues. The ends were cut back, 6 bases at V and 7 bases at J, with 12 bases in the middle. The CDR3 sequence is CSVHGRSEKLFF. The CDR3, as DNA: TGCAGCGTCCACGGACGGAGTGAAAAACTGTTTTTT.

The chain carries TRBV10-3 and TRBJ2-2; a weak D match, TRBD1 (6 bases). In germline, CDR1 is ENHRY, CDR2 SYGVKD. The CDR3 totals 15 residues. Trimming took 3 bases from V and 1 from J, leaving 9 bases between them. The DNA for the CDR3 is TGTGCCATCAGTGAAACGGACAGGAACACCGGGGAGCTGTTTTTT. The encoded protein is CAISETDRNTGELFF.

This chain uses TRBV7-8 with TRBJ1-2; maybe TRBD1 (6 bases). The CDR3 extends over 14 amino acids. Germline V lookup: CDR1 SGHVS, CDR2 FQNEAQ. Trimming cost V 4 bases and J 5 bases, with 14 bases left between them. CDR3 in DNA: TGTGCCAGCAGCTCCAAGGGAGGGGGTTATGGCTACACCTTC. It codes for CASSSKGGGYGYTF. Filled out from reference TRBV7-8 and TRBJ1-2, the complete variable domain reads GAGVSQSPRYKVAKRGQDVALRCDPISGHVSLFWYQQALGQGPEFLTYFQNEAQLDKSGLPSDRFFAERPEGSVSTLKIQRTQQEDSAVYLCASSSKGGGYGYTFGSGTRLTVV.

The chain uses TRBV6-5 and TRBJ2-2; D gene uncertain. The CDR3 loop spans 14 amino acids. Germline CDR1 is MNHEY and CDR2 is SVGAGI. V lost 6 bases and J lost 7, with 15 bases in between. CDR3 region: CASSSPNHVGELFF. CDR3 coding DNA: TGTGCCAGCAGCTCCCCAAACCATGTCGGGGAGCTGTTTTTT.

The rearrangement joins TRBV5-4 to TRBJ2-7; D uncertain. This CDR3 has 15 amino acids. The V gene's germline CDR1 is SGHNT and CDR2 YYREEE (reference sequence). Trimming pared 0 bases from V and 3 bases from J, leaving 13 bases between. The CDR3 nucleotides are TGTGCCAGCAGCTTGGAACCACATACAAGCTACGAGCAGTACTTC. This gives the protein CASSLEPHTSYEQYF.

The chain couples TRBV9 to TRBJ2-3; 10 nucleotides align to TRBD2. Trimming removed 0 bases from V and 0 bases from J; junction bases left unmatched: 10. The CDR3 loop spans 19 amino acids. Per the germline V gene, CDR1 is SGDLS and CDR2 is YYNGEE. The CDR3 DNA follows: TGTGCCAGCAGCGTAGGATCTTGGACTAGCGGTCCTAGCACAGATACGCAGTATTTT. Amino acid sequence: CASSVGSWTSGPSTDTQYF.

The chain joins TRBV19 to TRBJ1-1; 7 nucleotides agree with TRBD1. Unmatched junction bases numbered 6, after V lost 8 bases and J lost 0 bases. The CDR3 extends over 14 amino acids. Germline V gives CDR1 LNHDA, CDR2 SQIVND (reference sequence). The CDR3, as DNA: TGTGCCAGTTCCCAGACAGGGTTGAACACTGAAGCTTTCTTT. This gives the protein CASSQTGLNTEAFF.

V is TRBV5-4 and J is TRBJ2-5; 7 positions match TRBD2. Germline values: CDR1 SGHNT, CDR2 YYREEE (reference sequence). The CDR3 has 15 amino acids. Trimming removed 0 bases from V and 5 bases from J; junction bases left unmatched: 7. The CDR3 region is CASSLGSGLGETQYF. The CDR3 nucleotides read TGTGCCAGCAGCTTGGGGTCCGGACTAGGGGAGACCCAGTACTTC.

This clone was detected once. The sample has other DNA sequences that encode this CDR3 too. V gene TRBV7-3 combines with J gene TRBJ2-1; 8 bases align to TRBD2. Germline values: CDR1 SGHTA, CDR2 FQGTGA. J gave up 4 bases and V 2 bases, and 1 base lay outside the gene matches. The CDR3 covers 14 residues. For the CDR3, the DNA is TGTGCCAGCAGCTTACTAGCGGGTTACAATGAGCAGTTCTTC. It encodes CASSLLAGYNEQFF.

The chain couples TRBV27 to TRBJ2-1; 7 bases are a match to TRBD2. The CDR3 is 15 amino acids. The V gene end was trimmed by 10 bases and the J gene end by 2 bases; junction bases not matched to a gene: 11. Looked up from germline, CDR1 is MNHEY and CDR2 is SMNVEV (reference sequence). The CDR3 DNA reads TGTGCCACCAGCCGAAAGCGGGGTACCTACAATGAGCAGTTCTTC. It specifies CATSRKRGTYNEQFF.

This clone was picked up one time. The V call is TRBV7-6, the J call TRBJ2-1, with TRBD2 identical over 9 bases. Per germline, CDR1 SGHVS and CDR2 FNYEAQ. The CDR3 runs 16 residues. V gave up 0 bases and J gave up 4 bases; unmatched junction bases: 4. The CDR3 DNA follows: TGTGCCAGCAGCTTAGCCGTAGCGGGAGTTTACAATGAGCAGTTCTTC. This codes for CASSLAVAGVYNEQFF.

The chain links TRBV11-2 to TRBJ1-2, with a weak D call TRBD1 (5 bases). CDR1 is SGHAT and CDR2 is FQNNGV in the germline V gene. CDR3 length: 15 amino acids. V lost 5 bases and J lost 0, with 13 bases in between. The CDR3 sequence: CASSPIRGPNYGYTF. CDR3 bases: TGTGCCAGCAGCCCGATTAGGGGCCCTAACTATGGCTACACCTTC. The entire variable domain, with the rest obtained from reference TRBV11-2 and TRBJ1-2, is as follows: EAGVAQSPRYKIIEKRQSVAFWCNPISGHATLYWYQQILGQGPKLLIQFQNNGVVDDSQLPKDRFSAERLKGVDSTLKIQPAKLEDSAVYLCASSPIRGPNYGYTFGSGTRLTVV.

This clone showed up just once. This chain connects TRBV5-4 to TRBJ2-1; perhaps TRBD1 as D (6 bases). The V end lost 0 bases, the J end lost 6 bases, and 13 bases lay between the germline ends. CDR3 size: 15 residues. Per the germline V gene, CDR1 is SGHNT and CDR2 is YYREEE (reference sequence). CDR3 region: CASSLDAGTSNEQFF. The DNA for the CDR3 is TGTGCCAGCAGCTTGGATGCCGGGACATCCAATGAGCAGTTCTTC.

The chain couples TRBV2 to TRBJ1-2; no definite D call. Trimming left V 6 bases short and J 5 bases short, with 19 bases between. The CDR3 covers 15 residues. Germline loops: CDR1 SNHLY, CDR2 FYNNEI. In nucleotides, the CDR3 is TGTGCCAGCAGCCCGCTCCTTCAACCGGGTTATGGCTACACCTTC. It specifies CASSPLLQPGYGYTF.

This chain links TRBV7-8 with TRBJ2-1; 16 nucleotides line up with TRBD2. The CDR3 is 17 residues long. Germline CDR1 and CDR2: SGHVS and FQNEAQ. Trimming cost V 1 base and J 8 bases; bases outside gene matches: 5. The CDR3 sequence: CASSLGGLAGGIYEQFF. CDR3 in DNA: TGTGCCAGCAGCTTAGGGGGACTAGCGGGAGGGATATATGAGCAGTTCTTC.

The genes are TRBV28 and TRBJ1-2; D is uncertain. The CDR3 is made up of 13 amino acids. Germline-derived CDR1 and CDR2 are MDHEN and SYDVKM. Trimming shortened V by 4 bases and J by 9 bases, and 15 bases separated the two germline ends. The CDR3 DNA reads as TGTGCCAGCAGTTCAGAGGTCTGGGCCAGCTACACCTTC. It encodes CASSSEVWASYTF.

This clone was detected only a few times. The chain recombines TRBV30 with TRBJ2-7, with D hard to call. V was clipped by 4 bases and J by 0 bases, with 4 bases between them. CDR3 length: 11 amino acids. The germline gives CDR1 GTSNPN, CDR2 SVGIG (reference sequence). CDR3 sequence (DNA): TGTGCCTGGACCGACTCCTACGAGCAGTACTTC. Encoded protein: CAWTDSYEQYF.

This clone was picked up one time. The CDR3 nucleotides read TGTGCCAGTAGTCCTGGGACAGCATTACAAGAGACCCAGTACTTC. Translation gives CASSPGTALQETQYF. The genes are TRBV19 and TRBJ2-5; TRBD1 matches 7 bases. With V trimmed by 5 bases and J by 2 bases, 8 bases remained unmatched. This CDR3 is built from 15 residues. The V gene's germline CDR1 is LNHDA and CDR2 SQIVND (reference sequence).

This clone was recorded a few times. The same CDR3 arises from other DNA sequences in this sample as well. This chain's CDR3 is CASSQDEGAHQPQHF. CDR3 nucleotide sequence: TGTGCCAGCAGCCAAGATGAGGGGGCTCATCAGCCCCAGCATTTT. The chain joins TRBV4-2 to TRBJ1-5; 7 positions agree with TRBD1. Germline-derived CDR1 and CDR2 are LGHNA and YNFKEQ. V was clipped by 0 bases and J by 5 bases; unmatched bases: 4. The CDR3 is made up of 15 amino acids.

CDR3 in amino acids: CASRRKATSGRGNEQFF. In DNA form, the CDR3 reads TGTGCCAGCAGGCGAAAGGCGACTAGCGGGAGAGGCAATGAGCAGTTCTTC. The J gene is TRBJ2-1, the V gene TRBV27, with 12 bases aligning to TRBD2. The CDR3 loop spans 17 amino acids. Trimming took 6 bases from V and 6 from J; bases not matched to a gene: 12. Germline loops: CDR1 MNHEY, CDR2 SMNVEV (reference sequence).